This entry describes one T cell receptor beta chain. This clone's antigen is unknown. Within one base of it there is no much larger clone, and no base qualities were kept. The data stem from a study of shared clonotypes between healthy human individuals (dated by TCRdb to the early 2020s). At the level of the whole study: A few men and two women, aged 18 to 49 years, made up the cohort. For each donor, CD4 naive and CD4 memory were each given three plates, CD8 naive was given two plates, and CD8 memory was given one plate. The study deeply sequenced blood TCR repertoires of about five healthy adults to estimate repertoire size and the extent of clonotype sharing between individuals. Different laboratories and diverse techniques were used to prepare libraries and sequence TCR repertoires, to increase sequencing depth and limit assay-specific biases. Each donor's leukapheresis produced roughly between roughly 0.85 and 10 billion PBMCs.

The donors were healthy, HIV-negative adults with no recently reported acute infections or vaccinations. All donors were Caucasian adults living in Nashville, Tennessee, USA. CD4+ T cells were enriched by magnetic negative selection, after which naive cells were positively selected on CD45RA and the negative fraction was taken as the memory subset. After blood collection by leukapheresis, PBMCs were isolated using Ficoll-Histopaque density gradient centrifugation and then cryopreserved in the vapor phase of liquid nitrogen. Analytical flow cytometry was used to check the purity and quantity of each magnetically sorted T cell population. Genomic DNA was isolated from every sorted fraction and measured by UV absorbance on a Nanodrop 2000c. Summary of the overall study and its limitations: Even with the large sequencing depth, rarefaction of the sorted-subset datasets indicated that sequencing was incomplete. Based on pairwise subsampling, the degree of clonotype sharing among donors was expected to be affected by sequencing depth. Sampling was restricted to blood, and TCR repertoires in tissues likely differ from the TCR repertoires found in blood. Estimated clonotype richness was generally larger for naive than for memory subsets. Roughly 5.2% of naive CD4, 3.5% of naive CD8, approximately 2.2% of memory CD4, and more than 0.35% of memory CD8 clonotypes were shared across a handful of donors. Clonotypes shared by all four sorted-subset donors showed higher generation probabilities than non-shared clonotypes. Because the study included only a small number of donors, the genetic and exposure-history diversity represented was limited.

CDR1 and CDR2, looked up from the germline V gene (reference sequence), are LNHDA and SQIVND. V and J are truncated by 3 bases and 2 bases respectively, leaving an intervening sequence of 17 bases. CDR3 length: 16 amino acids, cysteine to phenylalanine. Only CDR3 DNA is held: 48 bases, read in frame from base 1. TCR CDR3 regions were amplified from genomic DNA by multiplex PCR using the deep immunoSEQ assay. Extracted genomic DNA from each cell subset was spread evenly across all wells of several immunoSEQ 96-well plates, with each plate serving as a replicate. Each replicate PCR for sorted subsets received approximately 220 ng genomic DNA, equal to roughly 30,000 T cell genomes. The purified libraries were quantified using a Qubit 3.0 fluorometer, sized with a Bioanalyzer 2100, and then quantified again using the KAPA Library Quantification kit. A separate single-read 150-cycle Illumina NextSeq 550 flow cell was used to sequence each immunoSEQ 96-well plate. Concerning the study's data processing: Because the immunoSEQ output held only junctional sequences and lacked quality scores, the filtering could not match the filtering applied to full-length reads. To assign V/J genes and CDR3, sequences were annotated against IMGT germline references using PyIR, a Python wrapper for IgBLAST v1.9. Reads were removed for weak V/J assignments (E-value above 1e-6), missing CDR3, stop codons, out-of-frame junctions, or ambiguous translated residues. V3J clonotypes were defined by identical inferred V gene, J gene, and CDR3 amino acid sequence. The percentage overlap between two repertoires was calculated by dividing the number of shared unique clonotypes by the size of the smaller repertoire. Richness of each repertoire was evaluated using RTK rarefaction, the Chao1 estimator, and Recon v2.1 estimates of unobserved clonotypes. For all TCRbeta clonotypes obtained by the gDNA method from a handful of donors, generation probabilities were computed with OLGA. This is the immuneACCESS table as TCRdb keeps it, with only in-frame sequences that have V and J called. A part of the clones is gone; compared with another copy, unresolved V genes explain less than half, and the rest is unexplained. For V, J and clone size, that table is used; D and trimming come from the DNA. Recorded for this sample are 2 million to 2.5 million clones; approximately 95% of them occurred a single time. The top ten clonotypes cover roughly 0.13% of the sample.

Sequenced input: naive CD4+ T cells sorted from blood. The sample's cell subset or site label, decoded: CD45RA+ positively selected. This receptor was identified in a young man in good health. The receptor chain draws on TRBV19 and TRBJ2-7, with TRBD1 as a weak D call on 7 bases. The nucleotide sequence is given as TGTGCCAGTAGTATCGCCCAGGGGGGCGACCCCTACGAGCAGTACTTC. Its protein is CASSIAQGGDPYEQYF.